The 23 T cell receptor beta chains listed next were all sequenced from one sample in a study of spatial heterogeneity in lung cancer. Documented time point: sample taken at primary tumor resection. Regarding the study as a whole: How many expanded intratumoral alpha and beta TCRs were present tracked the tumor mutation count, which was a count of nonsynonymous mutations.

TCRdb reprocessed the 5' RACE reads via MiXCR and lists one record per CDR3 protein. The sample contains 1,300 to 1,500 distinct CDR3 sequences, about a fifth of which appear only once. No antigen has been assigned to these receptors. The sample consisted of lung tumor tissue, taken at surgery. Receptor source: a male donor with early-stage non-small cell lung cancer.

About this clonotype: This beta chain is off target for a library built for alpha chains, so its abundance means little. Here the CDR3 DNA reads TGCGCCAGCAGCTTGGAGGGCCAGGGTTACGAGCAGTACTTC. As protein: CASSLEGQGYEQYF. This chain joins TRBV5-1 and TRBJ2-7, with D perhaps matching TRBD1 (5 bases). The CDR3 loop spans 14 amino acids. Trimming stripped 0 bases from V and 4 bases from J, with 11 bases between. Germline assignment: CDR1 SGHRS and CDR2 YFSETQ.

This clonotype was observed a single time. No conserved phenylalanine or tryptophan is present at the end of the CDR3, so a read error is the likely explanation. This beta chain came through as a stray read in a library set up for alpha chains, and its size says little. The CDR3 nucleotides read TGCGCCAGCAGCGAGGGACTAGGCGGCAATGAGCAGTTCCTC. Amino acids: CASSEGLGGNEQFL. This sequence joins TRBV5-1 and TRBJ2-1; 8 nucleotides match TRBD2. After removal of 4 bases from V and 6 bases from J, the junction contained 6 bases not matched to a gene. Germline CDR1 reads SGHRS; CDR2 reads YFSETQ. The CDR3 extends over 14 amino acids.

This clonotype was counted once. With the library built for alpha chains, this beta chain is off target and its frequency is not meaningful. The chain couples TRBV11-2 to TRBJ2-3; D uncertain. The CDR3 extends over 13 amino acids. Per the germline V gene, CDR1 is SGHAT and CDR2 is FQNNGV. Trimming removed 6 bases at V and 4 bases at J, with 11 bases between. This CDR3 reads CASRPYSSDTQYF. As DNA, the CDR3 is TGTGCCAGCAGACCCTACTCCTCAGATACGCAGTATTTT.

Notes on this clonotype: Little can be read into the size of this beta chain, an off-target read in a library designed for alpha chains. This rearrangement joins TRBV6-1 to TRBJ2-7; D may be TRBD1 or TRBD2 (5 bases each). V shed 7 bases and J shed 9 bases, with 22 bases lying between them. From germline, CDR1 is MNHNS and CDR2 SASEGT. The CDR3 sequence is 14 residues long. CDR3 residues: CASTYEGSVKRQYF. As DNA, the CDR3 is TGTGCCAGCACTTACGAGGGGTCAGTCAAGAGGCAGTACTTC.

By share of the sample, this clonotype is medium-sized. Because the library targeted alpha chains, this beta chain is an off-target read whose size means little. The chain carries TRBV5-1 and TRBJ2-5, with 12 bases fitting TRBD2. This CDR3 is 17 amino acids long. The junction had 5 bases not matched to a gene; V was cut back by 0 bases and J by 2 bases. Looked up from germline, CDR1 is SGHRS and CDR2 is YFSETQ. The CDR3 spells CASSLVGLAGLQETQYF. CDR3 nucleotides: TGCGCCAGCAGCTTGGTTGGACTAGCGGGGCTACAAGAGACCCAGTACTTC.

This clonotype ranks as large. This beta chain slipped into a library made for alpha chains as a stray read, so its size is not meaningful. This chain joins TRBV3-1 and TRBJ2-7; no definite D call. Germline V gives CDR1 LGHDT, CDR2 YNNKEL (reference sequence). Trimming stripped 2 bases from V and 3 bases from J, with 8 bases between. CDR3 size: 13 residues. Written as DNA, the CDR3 is TGTGCCAGCAGCCAAACTTCCGTCTACGAGCAGTACTTC. It specifies CASSQTSVYEQYF.

This clonotype showed up just a few times. Being off target in a library aimed at alpha chains, this beta chain has a size of little meaning. V usage is TRBV20-1 and J usage is TRBJ2-3; 8 nucleotides line up with TRBD2. This CDR3 region has 13 residues. The germline V gene has CDR1 DFQATT and CDR2 SNEGSKA (reference sequence). J was trimmed by 1 base and V by 8 bases; bases with no gene match: 5. DNA for the CDR3: TGCAGTTTTAAAGCGGGGGGCACAGATACGCAGTATTTT. Residues: CSFKAGGTDTQYF.

Details on this clonotype: In a library made to pick up alpha chains, this beta chain is a stray read with a size that means little. The chain has TRBV20-1 and TRBJ2-7, with 7 positions matching TRBD2. This CDR3 has 11 amino acids. V dropped 3 bases and J dropped 7; count of bases not matched to a gene: 3. Germline V gene data show CDR1 as DFQATT and CDR2 as SNEGSKA (reference sequence). CDR3 protein: CSASWREEQYF. In DNA form, the CDR3 reads TGCAGTGCTAGCTGGCGGGAGGAGCAGTACTTC.

This clonotype is labeled large. Because the library targeted alpha chains, this beta chain is an off-target read whose size means little. CDR3 sequence: CSVLGQGLEKLFF. In DNA, the CDR3 is TGCAGCGTGTTGGGACAGGGCCTTGAAAAACTGTTTTTT. The chain has TRBV29-1 and TRBJ1-4; 9 nucleotides line up with TRBD1. V shed 6 bases, J shed 7 bases, and the junction held 6 bases outside the gene matches. The germline gives CDR1 SQVTM, CDR2 ANQGSEA. CDR3 length: 13 residues.

By share, this clonotype counts as large. This beta chain was picked up by a library intended for alpha chains and is off target, so its count carries little meaning. The chain links TRBV10-3 to TRBJ2-3, with a tentative D call TRBD2 (6 bases). The CDR3 is 12 amino acids. Trimming pared 10 bases from V and 2 bases from J, leaving 10 bases between. Germline loops: CDR1 ENHRY, CDR2 SYGVKD. Here the CDR3 reads CATGLNTDTQYF. The DNA of the CDR3 is TGTGCCACCGGACTAAACACAGATACGCAGTATTTT.

By frequency in the sample, this clonotype is large. This beta chain is an unintended read in a library built for alpha chains; its size means little. The chain recombines TRBV19 with TRBJ2-2; D possibly matches TRBD1 or TRBD2 (5 bases each). V was pared by 6 bases and J by 4 bases, with 9 bases between. CDR1 is LNHDA, CDR2 SQIVND, per germline (reference sequence). This CDR3 is 13 amino acids long. The CDR3 region has the DNA TGTGCCAGTAGGGGACGTAGCACCGGGGAGCTGTTTTTT. Residues: CASRGRSTGELFF.

This clonotype qualifies as large (0.1 to 1%). A library prepared for alpha chains yielded this beta chain as an off-target read; its size is of little meaning. CDR3 DNA sequence: TGCGCCAGCAGCCCAGAGGGGGCCTACGAGCAGTACTTC. Its translation: CASSPEGAYEQYF. The J gene is TRBJ2-7, the V gene TRBV4-1, with D perhaps matching TRBD1 (6 bases). Germline V CDR1 and CDR2: MGHRA, YSYEKL. The CDR3 spans 13 residues. Trimming pared 4 bases from V and 2 bases from J, leaving 9 bases between.

This clonotype was found a few times. This beta chain appears as a stray read in a library generated for alpha chains; its size is not informative. This sequence joins TRBV20-1 and TRBJ1-1, with D perhaps matching TRBD1 (5 bases). The CDR3 covers 13 residues. Trimming cost V 3 bases and J 5 bases, with 13 bases left between them. CDR1 is DFQATT and CDR2 is SNEGSKA in the germline V gene (reference sequence). The CDR3 DNA follows: TGCAGTGCTAGTGGGCAGGGTGGGACTGAAGCTTTCTTT. Translated, it gives CSASGQGGTEAFF.

This clonotype was seen only a few times. Because this beta chain is a stray read in a library intended to capture alpha chains, its abundance should not be given much weight. The chain combines TRBV6-6 with TRBJ2-1, with D hard to call. The CDR3 is made up of 13 amino acids. Germline V gene sequence: CDR1 MNHNY, CDR2 SVGAGI (reference sequence). The V end was cut by 11 bases, the J end by 3 bases, with 14 bases between. CDR3 protein: CALGVGDYNEQFF. The CDR3 bases are TGTGCCCTTGGAGTTGGTGACTACAATGAGCAGTTCTTC.

This clonotype turned up a few times. This beta chain slipped into a library made for alpha chains as a stray read, so its size is not meaningful. The chain couples TRBV29-1 to TRBJ2-7; D perhaps matches TRBD1 (5 bases). The germline V gene encodes CDR1 SQVTM and CDR2 ANQGSEA. The V end was cut by 7 bases, the J end by 2 bases, with 15 bases between. The CDR3 covers 13 residues. CDR3 coding DNA: TGCAGCGCCTTAGCCCCAGGGCCCTACGAGCAGTACTTC. This sequence encodes CSALAPGPYEQYF.

As concerns this clonotype: A library prepared for alpha chains yielded this beta chain as an off-target read; its size is of little meaning. The J gene is TRBJ2-5, the V gene TRBV29-1; D assignment may be TRBD1 or TRBD2 (6 bases each). There are 14 residues in the CDR3. Per the germline V gene, CDR1 is SQVTM and CDR2 is ANQGSEA. As DNA, the CDR3 is TGCAGTGTTACCCGGGGGACAAGGATGGAGACCCAGTACTTC. It specifies CSVTRGTRMETQYF.

This clonotype showed up just a few times. This beta chain lies outside the target of a library built for alpha chains; its clone size means little. This chain uses TRBV2 with TRBJ2-7, with 7 bases aligning to TRBD1. Looked up from germline, CDR1 is SNHLY and CDR2 is FYNNEI. This CDR3 is built from 12 residues. After removal of 6 bases from V and 3 bases from J, the junction contained 2 bases not matched to a gene. For the CDR3, the DNA is TGTGCCAGCAGCGGGGACAGCTACGAGCAGTACTTC. Amino acid sequence: CASSGDSYEQYF.

This clonotype was seen more than once but under ten times. This beta chain lies outside the target of a library built for alpha chains; its clone size means little. This sequence joins TRBV7-9 and TRBJ2-3, with D perhaps given as TRBD1 or TRBD2 (5 bases each). Germline V gene sequence: CDR1 SEHNR, CDR2 FQNEAQ (reference sequence). V was trimmed by 8 bases and J by 3 bases, leaving 15 bases between them. This CDR3 is built from 14 residues. CDR3 DNA: TGTGCCAGCGCCGGGACGATAAGGACAGATACGCAGTATTTT. This sequence encodes CASAGTIRTDTQYF.

This clonotype was detected a few times. Because the library targeted alpha chains, this beta chain is an off-target read whose size means little. This CDR3 reads CATRGGSGVAEQYF. In DNA form, the CDR3 reads TGTGCCACCAGAGGGGGGTCGGGGGTGGCCGAGCAGTACTTC. The chain has TRBV15 and TRBJ2-7; either TRBD1 or TRBD2 may fit D (6 bases each). CDR1 and CDR2 from the germline V gene are LNHNV and YYDKDF (reference sequence). V lost 6 bases to trimming and J lost 6 bases, with 18 bases between them. The CDR3 covers 14 residues.

As regards this clonotype: Compared with germline, one end of the junction differs, possibly owing to a read error. In a library made to pick up alpha chains, this beta chain is a stray read with a size that means little. This sequence joins TRBV18 and TRBJ2-7; D gene uncertain. The CDR3 is made up of 12 amino acids. Germline CDR1 KGHSH, CDR2 LQKENI. DNA of the CDR3: TGTGCCAGCTCATCACCCTCCTACGAGCAGTACTTC. It yields the protein CASSSPSYEQYF.

Worth noting for this clonotype: This beta chain turned up in a library designed for alpha chains; as an off-target read, its abundance says little. The CDR3 DNA is TGTGCCAGCAGCTCGGGACTACCAGAGCAGTTCTTC. This codes for CASSSGLPEQFF. The genes are TRBV13 and TRBJ2-1, with 7 bases aligning to TRBD2. The junction had 4 bases not matched to a gene; V was cut back by 4 bases and J by 10 bases. Germline V gives CDR1 PRHDT, CDR2 FYEKMQ (reference sequence). The CDR3 is 12 residues long. The full variable domain, in which reference TRBV13 and TRBJ2-1 provide the parts outside the CDR3, is AAGVIQSPRHLIKEKRETATLKCYPIPRHDTVYWYQQGPGQDPQFLISFYEKMQSDKGSIPDRFSAQQFSDYHSELNMSSLELGDSALYFCASSSGLPEQFFGPGTRLTVL.

To note about this clonotype: A single base separates this from a much larger clone, so it may be a read error. This beta chain turned up in a library designed for alpha chains; as an off-target read, its abundance says little. The chain uses TRBV21-1 and TRBJ2-7; whether TRBD1, the table's D call, matches the DNA was not checked. TRBV21-1 is flagged as a pseudogene. The CDR3 extends over 14 amino acids. The CDR3 reads CASSRRGTLYEQHF. DNA of the CDR3: TGTGCCAGCAGTCGCCGGGGCACTCTCTACGAGCAGCACTTC.

In the case of this clonotype: Since it is a stray read in a library aimed at alpha chains, this beta chain has a size that is not meaningful. V usage is TRBV29-1 and J usage is TRBJ2-7; 9 bases are a match to TRBD1. CDR3 length: 13 amino acids. Per the germline V gene, CDR1 is SQVTM and CDR2 is ANQGSEA. After removal of 7 bases from V and 1 base from J, the junction contained 5 bases not matched to a gene. The CDR3 loop is CSGRQGESYEQYF. The CDR3 nucleotides read TGCAGCGGGAGACAGGGGGAATCCTACGAGCAGTACTTC.